Below, 4 T cell receptor beta chains from the same sample are listed, as sequenced in a study of regulatory T cells in long-lasting Graves disease. The time point here: newly diagnosed GD, antithyroid drugs for less than 3 months. The authors made the TCR library using RNA they extracted from PBMCs. Construction of the TCR beta libraries employed iRepertoire HTBI primers in conjunction with Arm-PCR of CDR3 regions. TCRdb passed the multiplex PCR reads through MiXCR, listing each CDR3 protein once. The table includes some 460,000 distinct CDR3 sequences, 15% to 20% detected once. These same data were also listed under a study on T cells in Graves' hyperthyroidism and ophthalmopathy.

The sample here was peripheral blood mononuclear cells (PBMCs), taken at new diagnosis, from a patient treated with antithyroid drugs. All receptors come from a man aged 35 to 55 with Graves disease.

This clonotype has a count of ten or more. The chain links TRBV7-9 to TRBJ2-3, with 11 positions matching TRBD2. Germline loops: CDR1 SEHNR, CDR2 FQNEAQ (reference sequence). The J segment lost 4 bases and the V segment lost 4 bases, leaving 1 base of the junction unmatched. This CDR3 spans 14 amino acids. The CDR3 sequence: CASSSTSGADTQYF. The CDR3 DNA reads TGTGCCAGCAGCTCGACTAGCGGGGCAGATACGCAGTATTTT.

This clonotype was counted at least ten times. The chain employs TRBV7-9 and TRBJ2-5; 9 nucleotides match TRBD2. J lost 4 bases, V lost 5 bases, and 11 bases had no gene match. Germline values: CDR1 SEHNR, CDR2 FQNEAQ (reference sequence). This CDR3 is 16 amino acids long. The CDR3 DNA sequence: TGTGCCAGCAGCCCCCGGGTAGCGGGAGTGGGAGAGACCCAGTACTTC. This gives the protein CASSPRVAGVGETQYF.

The gene calls are TRBV29-1 and TRBJ1-4; D gene unclear. This CDR3 is 13 amino acids long. Trimming cost V 7 bases and J 5 bases, with 14 bases left between them. The germline V gene has CDR1 SQVTM and CDR2 ANQGSEA. The CDR3 sequence: CSGKTWANEKLFF. CDR3 DNA sequence: TGCAGCGGTAAAACTTGGGCCAATGAAAAACTGTTTTTT.

The chain employs TRBV12-3 or TRBV12-4 and TRBJ1-2; 12 bases map to TRBD1. V lost 6 bases and J lost 7; bases outside the gene matches: 6. The CDR3 has 14 amino acids. The CDR3 here is CASRPGQGAGGYTF. The CDR3, as DNA: TGTGCCAGCAGACCGGGACAGGGGGCCGGTGGCTACACCTTC.